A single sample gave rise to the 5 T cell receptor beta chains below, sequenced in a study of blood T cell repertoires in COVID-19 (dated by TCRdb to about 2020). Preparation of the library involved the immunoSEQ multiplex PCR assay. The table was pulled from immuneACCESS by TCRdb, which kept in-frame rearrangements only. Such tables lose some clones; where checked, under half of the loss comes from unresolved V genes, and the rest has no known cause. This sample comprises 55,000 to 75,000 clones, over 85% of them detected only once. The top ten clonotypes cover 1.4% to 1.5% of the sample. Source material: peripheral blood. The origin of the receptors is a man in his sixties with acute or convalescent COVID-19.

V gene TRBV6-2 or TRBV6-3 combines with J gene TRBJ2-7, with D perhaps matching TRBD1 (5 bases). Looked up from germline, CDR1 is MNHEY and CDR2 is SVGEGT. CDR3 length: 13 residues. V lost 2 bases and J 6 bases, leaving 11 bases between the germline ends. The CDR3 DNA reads TGTGCCAGCAGTTACAGTCCTGGGGCCGAGCAGTACTTC. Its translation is CASSYSPGAEQYF.

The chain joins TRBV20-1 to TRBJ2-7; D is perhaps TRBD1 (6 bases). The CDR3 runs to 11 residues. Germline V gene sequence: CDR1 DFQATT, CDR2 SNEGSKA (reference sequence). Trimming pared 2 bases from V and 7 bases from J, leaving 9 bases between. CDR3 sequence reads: CSARRGIEQYF. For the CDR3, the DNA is TGCAGTGCTAGAAGGGGGATAGAGCAGTACTTC.

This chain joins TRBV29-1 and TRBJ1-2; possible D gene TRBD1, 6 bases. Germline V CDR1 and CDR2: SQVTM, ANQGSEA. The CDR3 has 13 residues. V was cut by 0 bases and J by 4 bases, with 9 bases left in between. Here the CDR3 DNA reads TGCAGCGTTGAAGAGGGGGCCATCTATGGCTACACCTTC. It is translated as CSVEEGAIYGYTF.

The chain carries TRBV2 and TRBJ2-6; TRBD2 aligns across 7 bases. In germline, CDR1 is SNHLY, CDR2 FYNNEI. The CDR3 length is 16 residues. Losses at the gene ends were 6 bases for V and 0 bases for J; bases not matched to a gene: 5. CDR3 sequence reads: CASSRGVSSGANVLTF. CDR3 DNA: TGTGCCAGCAGCCGGGGGGTCTCCTCTGGGGCCAACGTCCTGACTTTC.

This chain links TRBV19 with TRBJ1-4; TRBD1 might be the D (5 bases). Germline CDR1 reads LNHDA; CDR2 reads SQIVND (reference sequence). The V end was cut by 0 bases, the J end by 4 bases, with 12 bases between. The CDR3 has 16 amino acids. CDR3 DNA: TGTGCCAGTAGTATAGATCTGCAGGGTGATAATGAAAAACTGTTTTTT. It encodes CASSIDLQGDNEKLFF.